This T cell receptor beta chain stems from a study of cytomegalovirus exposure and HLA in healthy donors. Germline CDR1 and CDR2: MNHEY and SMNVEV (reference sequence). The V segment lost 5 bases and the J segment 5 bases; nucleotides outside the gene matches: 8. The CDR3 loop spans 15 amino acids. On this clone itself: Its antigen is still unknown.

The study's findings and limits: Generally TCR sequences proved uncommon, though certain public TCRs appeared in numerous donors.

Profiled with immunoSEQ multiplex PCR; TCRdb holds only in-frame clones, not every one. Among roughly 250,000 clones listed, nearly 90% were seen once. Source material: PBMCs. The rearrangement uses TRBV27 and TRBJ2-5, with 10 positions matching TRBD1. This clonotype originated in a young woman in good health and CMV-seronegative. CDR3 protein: CASSDQTGGGETQYF. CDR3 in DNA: TGTGCCAGCAGTGACCAGACAGGGGGCGGTGAGACCCAGTACTTC.